A selection of T cell receptor beta chains follows, all from one sample in a study of blood T cell repertoires in COVID-19. The assay was immunoSEQ multiplex PCR, and TCRdb's table has in-frame clones only and misses some. Seen here are about 380,000 clones, around nine tenths observed once, and the top ten hold more than 0.95%. The sequencing sample was made of PBMCs or T cells enriched from blood (not recorded which). These receptor sequences come from a woman aged 18-29 years who had recovered from COVID-19. Each CDR3 is given with its conserved first and last residue. The order of the fields is clone size, V gene, J gene, CDR3 protein. Expanded clones are given a class, and other clones once, few, many or no size at all.

>NA|TRBV7-8|TRBJ1-5
CASSLAGDSNQPQHF
>NA|TRBV5-1|TRBJ1-4
CASSLGQGDEKLFF
>NA|TRBV18|TRBJ2-7
CASSRGTSGGRYEQYF
>NA|TRBV28|TRBJ1-3
CASSLGTAGNTIYF
>NA|TRBV9|TRBJ2-1
CASSVESTRYNEQFF
>NA|TRBV6-4|TRBJ1-6
CASSEGRLTPLHF
>NA|TRBV19|TRBJ1-4
CASSMRWGGANEKLFF
>NA|TRBV28|TRBJ1-6
CASSLRGRDSPLHF
>NA|TRBV5-5|TRBJ2-2
CASSFFRGTNTGELFF
>NA|TRBV4-1|TRBJ2-5
CASSQGIAGEETQYF
>NA|TRBV7-8|TRBJ1-2
CASSLRLDRTRYGYTF
>NA|TRBV5-1|TRBJ2-3
CASSPGASTDTQYF
>NA|TRBV7-2|TRBJ1-3
CASSLSGQAGNTIYF
>NA|TRBV11-3|TRBJ2-5
CASSSGTGLQETQYF
>NA|TRBV7-9|TRBJ2-7
CASSSNRGRSTSYEQYF
>NA|TRBV4-2|TRBJ1-5
CASSQDKGQGEQPQHF
>NA|TRBV7-9|TRBJ1-4
CASSLDLWGRTATNEKLFF
>NA|TRBV5-4|TRBJ2-1
CASSFIRDRHNEQFF
>NA|TRBV7-3|TRBJ1-1
CASSLRDSYEAFF
>NA|TRBV9|TRBJ2-7
CASSVGHTPYEQYF
>NA|TRBV12-2|TRBJ1-1
CASRLVLGQFMNTEAFF
>NA|TRBV28|TRBJ1-1
CASSSLSRVFF
>NA|TRBV5-1|TRBJ2-7
CASSLASGSGRYEQYF
>NA|TRBV3-1/TRBV3-2|TRBJ1-2
CASSQESASYGYTF
>NA|TRBV19|TRBJ1-4
CASNSRGANEKLFF
>NA|TRBV6-1|TRBJ2-7
CASSEAGGGRYEQYF
>once|TRBV7-9|TRBJ2-5
CASQASGEQETQYF
>NA|TRBV30|TRBJ2-1
CAWSVLPGDEQFF
>NA|TRBV7-9|TRBJ2-7
CASSLATTGSFYEQYF
>NA|TRBV5-1|TRBJ1-1
CASNLGGGTKASTEAFF
>NA|TRBV7-2|TRBJ1-3
CASSLDRRTFGNTIYF
>NA|TRBV6-6|TRBJ2-7
CASTGTSGGSSYEQYF
>NA|TRBV4-3|TRBJ1-2
CASSQDGTDAYGYTF
>NA|TRBV12-3/TRBV12-4|TRBJ1-1
CASSLGATEAFF
>NA|TRBV9|TRBJ2-3
CASSAGVGTRATDTQYF
>NA|TRBV18|TRBJ2-3
CASSSGLAGGLDTQYF
>NA|TRBV20-1|TRBJ1-2
CSTLLGDGYTF
>NA|TRBV18|TRBJ1-1
CASSHQTGQGSTEAFF
>NA|TRBV10-3|TRBJ2-5
CAISGQGLGTQYF
>NA|TRBV12-5|TRBJ2-1
CASGGQFF
>NA|TRBV3-1/TRBV3-2|TRBJ1-6
CASSQVTGGSPLHF
>NA|TRBV27|TRBJ1-3
CASSLSGGFSGNTIYF
>NA|TRBV5-8|TRBJ2-3
CASSLTGGGTPPRTQYF
>NA|TRBV7-8|TRBJ1-3
CASSLAYGGASGNTIYF
>NA|TRBV25-1|TRBJ2-3
CASSEYWTGATDTQYF
>NA|TRBV11-2|TRBJ2-3
CASSLVTSGGSGGTQYF
>NA|TRBV20-1|TRBJ1-2
CSARESGGYTF